The TCR beta chain described here comes from a study of T cells expressing NK-cell markers. Looking at the study overall: With respect to HCMV, most of the eight sequenced donors were seropositive, and one was seronegative.

CDR1 and CDR2 from the germline V gene are DFQATT and SNEGSKA (reference sequence). This CDR3 contains 16 residues. Scientists made TCR beta cDNA using 5'RACE template switching with UMIs. TCRdb reprocessed the 5' RACE reads and stores each CDR3 protein as one record, lacking DNA. The sample has 300,000 to 500,000 distinct CDR3 sequences. On this clonotype: Its matching antigen is unknown.

Whole-study findings and limits: Researchers report these clonotypes also headed the CD3+CD56-NKG2C+ fraction in a handful of donors.

The sequence was obtained from a woman in her 50s in good health. The chain carries TRBV20-1 and TRBJ1-6; the D gene TCRdb calls, TRBD1, cannot be checked with no DNA. Sequencing used blood T cells: a sorted CD56 or NKG2C T cell subset, CD4+ or CD8+ T cells, or bulk PBMC T cells (not recorded which). The CDR3 here is CSARDGTASSNSPLHF.